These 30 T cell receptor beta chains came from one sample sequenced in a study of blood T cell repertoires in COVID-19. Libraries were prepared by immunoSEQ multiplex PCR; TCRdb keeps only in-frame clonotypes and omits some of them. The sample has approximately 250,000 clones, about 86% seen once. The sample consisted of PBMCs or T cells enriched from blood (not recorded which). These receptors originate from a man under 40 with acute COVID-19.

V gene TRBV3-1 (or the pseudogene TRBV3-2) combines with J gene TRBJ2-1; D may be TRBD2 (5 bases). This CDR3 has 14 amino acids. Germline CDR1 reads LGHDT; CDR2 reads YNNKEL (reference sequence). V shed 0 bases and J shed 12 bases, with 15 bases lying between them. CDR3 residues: CASSQEVGVSVQFF. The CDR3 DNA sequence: TGTGCCAGCAGCCAAGAAGTCGGGGTATCGGTGCAGTTCTTC.

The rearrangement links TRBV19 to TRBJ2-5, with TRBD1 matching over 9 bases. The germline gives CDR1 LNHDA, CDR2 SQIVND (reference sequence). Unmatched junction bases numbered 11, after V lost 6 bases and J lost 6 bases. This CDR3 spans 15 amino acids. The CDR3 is CASRPGTGMVKTQYF. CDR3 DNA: TGTGCCAGTAGGCCCGGGACAGGGATGGTAAAGACCCAGTACTTC. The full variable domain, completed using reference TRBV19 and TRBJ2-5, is DGGITQSPKYLFRKEGQNVTLSCEQNLNHDAMYWYRQDPGQGLRLIYYSQIVNDFQKGDIAEGYSVSREKKESFPLTVTSAQKNPTAFYLCASRPGTGMVKTQYFGPGTRLLVL.

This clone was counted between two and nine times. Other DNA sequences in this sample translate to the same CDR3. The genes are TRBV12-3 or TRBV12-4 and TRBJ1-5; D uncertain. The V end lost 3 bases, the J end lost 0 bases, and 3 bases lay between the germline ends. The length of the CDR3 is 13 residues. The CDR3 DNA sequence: TGTGCCAGCAGTTTCAATAGCAATCAGCCCCAGCATTTT. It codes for CASSFNSNQPQHF.

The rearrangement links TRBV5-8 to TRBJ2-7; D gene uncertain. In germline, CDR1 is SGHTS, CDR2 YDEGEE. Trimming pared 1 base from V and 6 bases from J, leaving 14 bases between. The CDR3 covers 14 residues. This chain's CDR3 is CASSLYSGTIEQYV. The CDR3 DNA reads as TGTGCCAGCAGCTTGTACTCCGGTACGATCGAGCAGTACGTC.

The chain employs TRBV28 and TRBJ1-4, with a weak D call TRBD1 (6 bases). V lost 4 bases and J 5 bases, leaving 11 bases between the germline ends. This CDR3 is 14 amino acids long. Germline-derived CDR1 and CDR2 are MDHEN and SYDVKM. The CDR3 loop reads CASSSGTRNEKLFF. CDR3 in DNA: TGTGCCAGCAGTTCAGGGACACGGAATGAAAAACTGTTTTTT.

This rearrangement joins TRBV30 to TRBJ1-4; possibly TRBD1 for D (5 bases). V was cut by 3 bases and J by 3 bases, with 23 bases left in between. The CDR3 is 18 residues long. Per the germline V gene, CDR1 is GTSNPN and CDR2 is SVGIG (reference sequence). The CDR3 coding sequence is TGTGCCTGGAGCCCTAAATCCCGGGGGGGGGAGGCTAATGAAAAACTGTTTTTT. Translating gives CAWSPKSRGGEANEKLFF.

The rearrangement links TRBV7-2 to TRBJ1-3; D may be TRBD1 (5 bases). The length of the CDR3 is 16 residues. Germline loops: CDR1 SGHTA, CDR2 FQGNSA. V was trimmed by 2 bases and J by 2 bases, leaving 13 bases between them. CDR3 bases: TGTGCCAGCAGCTTAAGGAAGGGGTACACTGGAAACACCATATATTTT. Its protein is CASSLRKGYTGNTIYF.

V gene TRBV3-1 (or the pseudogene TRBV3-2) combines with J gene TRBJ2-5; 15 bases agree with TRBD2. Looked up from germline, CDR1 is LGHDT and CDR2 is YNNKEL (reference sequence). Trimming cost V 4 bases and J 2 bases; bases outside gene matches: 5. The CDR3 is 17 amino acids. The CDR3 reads CASSRTGTSGGQETQYF. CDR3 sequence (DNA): TGTGCCAGCAGCCGAACCGGGACTAGCGGGGGGCAAGAGACCCAGTACTTC.

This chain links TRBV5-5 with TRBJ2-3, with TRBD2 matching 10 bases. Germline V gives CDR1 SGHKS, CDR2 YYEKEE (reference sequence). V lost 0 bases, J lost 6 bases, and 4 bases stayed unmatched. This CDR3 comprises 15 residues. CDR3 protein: CASSLVSGGPDTQYF. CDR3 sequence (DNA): TGTGCCAGCAGCTTGGTTAGCGGGGGGCCCGATACGCAGTATTTT.

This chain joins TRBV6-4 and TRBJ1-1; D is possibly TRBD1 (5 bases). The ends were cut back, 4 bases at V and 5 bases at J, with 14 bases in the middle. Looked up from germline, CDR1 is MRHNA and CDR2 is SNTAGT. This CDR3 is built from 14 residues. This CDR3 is CASSASVEGTEAFF. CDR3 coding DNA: TGTGCCAGCAGTGCCTCCGTGGAGGGGACTGAAGCTTTCTTT.

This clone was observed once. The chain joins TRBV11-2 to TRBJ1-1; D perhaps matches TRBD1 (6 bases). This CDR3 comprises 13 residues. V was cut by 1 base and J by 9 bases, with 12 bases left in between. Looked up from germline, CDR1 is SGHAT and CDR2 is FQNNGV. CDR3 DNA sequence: TGTGCCAGCAGCTTAGGGACGGACAGCCAAGCTTTCTTT. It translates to CASSLGTDSQAFF. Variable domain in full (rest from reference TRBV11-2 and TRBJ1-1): EAGVAQSPRYKIIEKRQSVAFWCNPISGHATLYWYQQILGQGPKLLIQFQNNGVVDDSQLPKDRFSAERLKGVDSTLKIQPAKLEDSAVYLCASSLGTDSQAFFGQGTRLTVV.

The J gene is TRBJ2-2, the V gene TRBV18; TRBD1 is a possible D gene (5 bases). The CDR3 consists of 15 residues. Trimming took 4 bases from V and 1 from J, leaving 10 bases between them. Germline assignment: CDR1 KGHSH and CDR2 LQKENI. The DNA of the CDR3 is TGTGCCAGCTCACTGGGGCGACAGAACACCGGGGAGCTGTTTTTT. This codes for CASSLGRQNTGELFF. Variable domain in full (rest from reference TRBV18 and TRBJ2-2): NAGVMQNPRHLVRRRGQEARLRCSPMKGHSHVYWYRQLPEEGLKFMVYLQKENIIDESGMPKERFSAEFPKEGPSILRIQQVVRGDSAAYFCASSLGRQNTGELFFGEGSRLTVL.

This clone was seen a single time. CDR3 bases: TGTGCCAGCAGCTTGGGATGGGGAGCCGGGGAGCTGTTTTTT. Protein sequence: CASSLGWGAGELFF. The V call is TRBV5-4, the J call TRBJ2-2; the D gene is possibly TRBD2 (5 bases). Looked up from germline, CDR1 is SGHNT and CDR2 is YYREEE (reference sequence). CDR3 length equals 14 residues. V lost 0 bases, J lost 6 bases, and 9 bases lay in between.

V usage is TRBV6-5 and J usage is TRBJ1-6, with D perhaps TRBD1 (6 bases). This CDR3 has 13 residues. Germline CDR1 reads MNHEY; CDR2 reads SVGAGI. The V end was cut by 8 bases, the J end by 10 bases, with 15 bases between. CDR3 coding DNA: TGTGCCAGCCTCGGGCAGGGGATGTCACCCCTCCACTTT. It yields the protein CASLGQGMSPLHF.

CDR3 in amino acids: CASSLGTLGGEKLFF. The CDR3 DNA reads TGTGCCAGCAGCTTGGGTACCCTGGGAGGTGAAAAACTGTTTTTT. The chain recombines TRBV5-4 with TRBJ1-4; no firm D call. CDR3 length: 15 residues. From germline, CDR1 is SGHNT and CDR2 YYREEE (reference sequence). V shed 0 bases and J shed 7 bases, with 13 bases lying between them.

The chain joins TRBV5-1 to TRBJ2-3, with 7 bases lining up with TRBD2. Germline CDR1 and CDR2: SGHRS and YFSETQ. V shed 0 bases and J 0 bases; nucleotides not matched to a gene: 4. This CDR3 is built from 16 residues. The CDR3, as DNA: TGCGCCAGCAGCTTGGTACTAGCGCAGAGCACAGATACGCAGTATTTT. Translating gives CASSLVLAQSTDTQYF. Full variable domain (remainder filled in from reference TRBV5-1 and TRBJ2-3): KAGVTQTPRYLIKTRGQQVTLSCSPISGHRSVSWYQQTPGQGLQFLFEYFSETQRNKGNFPGRFSGRQFSNSRSEMNVSTLELGDSALYLCASSLVLAQSTDTQYFGPGTRLTVL.

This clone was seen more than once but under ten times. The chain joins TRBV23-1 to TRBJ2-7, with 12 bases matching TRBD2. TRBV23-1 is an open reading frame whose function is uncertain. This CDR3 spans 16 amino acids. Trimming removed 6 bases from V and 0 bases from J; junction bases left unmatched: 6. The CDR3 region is CASSAGTSGFSYEQYV. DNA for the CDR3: TGCGCCAGCAGCGCCGGGACTAGCGGGTTCTCCTACGAGCAGTACGTC.

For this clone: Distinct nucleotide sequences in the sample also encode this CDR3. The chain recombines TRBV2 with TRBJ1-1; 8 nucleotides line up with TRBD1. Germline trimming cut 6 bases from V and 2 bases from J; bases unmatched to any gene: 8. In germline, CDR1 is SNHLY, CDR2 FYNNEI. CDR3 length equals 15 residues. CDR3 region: CASSAEGTGNTEAFF. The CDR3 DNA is TGTGCCAGCAGCGCAGAAGGGACAGGAAACACTGAAGCTTTCTTT.

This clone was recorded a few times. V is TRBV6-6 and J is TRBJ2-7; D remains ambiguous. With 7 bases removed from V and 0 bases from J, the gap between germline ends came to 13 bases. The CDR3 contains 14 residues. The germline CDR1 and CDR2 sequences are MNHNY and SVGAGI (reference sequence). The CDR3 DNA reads TGTGCCAGCACGAGAATATCAAGCTCCTACGAGCAGTACGTC. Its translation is CASTRISSSYEQYV.

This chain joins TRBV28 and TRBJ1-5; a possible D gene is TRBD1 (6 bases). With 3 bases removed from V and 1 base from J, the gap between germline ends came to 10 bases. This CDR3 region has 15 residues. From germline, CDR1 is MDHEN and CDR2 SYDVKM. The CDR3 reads CASSLRTGSNQPQHF. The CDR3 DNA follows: TGTGCCAGCAGTTTGAGAACAGGGAGCAATCAGCCCCAGCATTTT.

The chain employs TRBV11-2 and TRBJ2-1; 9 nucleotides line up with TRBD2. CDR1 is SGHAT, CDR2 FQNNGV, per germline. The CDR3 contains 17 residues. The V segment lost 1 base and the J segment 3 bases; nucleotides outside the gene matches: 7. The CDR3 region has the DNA TGTGCCAGCAGCTTAGTGGCTATAGCGGGGGTCTACAATGAGCAGTTCTTC. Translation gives CASSLVAIAGVYNEQFF.

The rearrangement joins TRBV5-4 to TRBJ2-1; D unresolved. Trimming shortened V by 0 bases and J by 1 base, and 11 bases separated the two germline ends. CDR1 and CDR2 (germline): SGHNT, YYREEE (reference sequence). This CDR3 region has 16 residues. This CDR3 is CASSLAGSGSYNEQFF. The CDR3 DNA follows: TGTGCCAGCAGCTTGGCAGGTAGTGGGTCCTACAATGAGCAGTTCTTC.

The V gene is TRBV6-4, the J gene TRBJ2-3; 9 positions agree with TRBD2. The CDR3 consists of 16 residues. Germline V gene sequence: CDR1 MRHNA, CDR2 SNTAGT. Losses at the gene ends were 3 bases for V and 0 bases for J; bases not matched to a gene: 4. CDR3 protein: CASSDRSGGSTDTQYF. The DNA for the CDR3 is TGTGCCAGCAGTGATCGAAGCGGGGGGAGCACAGATACGCAGTATTTT.

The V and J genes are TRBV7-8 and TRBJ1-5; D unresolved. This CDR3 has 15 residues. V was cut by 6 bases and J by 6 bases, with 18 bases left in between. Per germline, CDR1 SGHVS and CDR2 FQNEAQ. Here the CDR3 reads CASSPKDGVFQPQHF. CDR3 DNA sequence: TGTGCCAGCAGTCCGAAGGACGGGGTTTTTCAGCCCCAGCATTTT.

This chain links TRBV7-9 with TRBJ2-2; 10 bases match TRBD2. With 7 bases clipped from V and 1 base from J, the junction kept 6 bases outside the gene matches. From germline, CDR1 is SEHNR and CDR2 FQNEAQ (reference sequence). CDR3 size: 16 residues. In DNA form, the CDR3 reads TGTGCCAGCATTGGTAGCGGGGGGCAGAACACCGGGGAGCTGTTTTTT. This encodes CASIGSGGQNTGELFF.

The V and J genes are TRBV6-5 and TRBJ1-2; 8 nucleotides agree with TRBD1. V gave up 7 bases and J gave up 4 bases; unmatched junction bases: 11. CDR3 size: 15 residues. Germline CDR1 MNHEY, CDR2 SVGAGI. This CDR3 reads CASNGGDRKSYGYTF. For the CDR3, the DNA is TGTGCCAGCAATGGTGGGGACAGGAAAAGCTATGGCTACACCTTC.

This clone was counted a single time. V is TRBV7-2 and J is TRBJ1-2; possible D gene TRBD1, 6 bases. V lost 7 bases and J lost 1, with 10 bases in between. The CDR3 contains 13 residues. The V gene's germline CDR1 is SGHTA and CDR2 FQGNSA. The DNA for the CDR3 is TGTGCCAGCACCTTGGACAGTAACTATGGCTACACCTTC. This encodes CASTLDSNYGYTF.

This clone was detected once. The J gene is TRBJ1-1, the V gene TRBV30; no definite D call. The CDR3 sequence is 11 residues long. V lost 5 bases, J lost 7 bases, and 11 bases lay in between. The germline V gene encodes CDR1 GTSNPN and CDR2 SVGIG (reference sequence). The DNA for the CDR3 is TGTGCCTGGTCTGTGAGGGTTGAAGCTTTCTTT. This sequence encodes CAWSVRVEAFF.

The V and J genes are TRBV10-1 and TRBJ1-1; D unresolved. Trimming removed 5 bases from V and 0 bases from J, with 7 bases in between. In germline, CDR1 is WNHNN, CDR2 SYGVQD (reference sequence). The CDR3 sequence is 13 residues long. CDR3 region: CASSREMNTEAFF. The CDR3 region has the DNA TGCGCCAGCAGTAGAGAAATGAACACTGAAGCTTTCTTT.

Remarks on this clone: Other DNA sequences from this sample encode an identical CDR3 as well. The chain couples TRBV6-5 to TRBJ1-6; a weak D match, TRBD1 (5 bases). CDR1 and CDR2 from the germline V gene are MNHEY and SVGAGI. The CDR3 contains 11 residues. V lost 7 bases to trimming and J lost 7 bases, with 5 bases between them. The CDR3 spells CASTGNSPLHF. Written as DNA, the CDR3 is TGTGCCAGCACAGGGAATTCACCCCTCCACTTT.